This TCR beta chain is from a study of blood T cell repertoires in COVID-19. Study in general: Donors in the United States, Italy and Spain gave samples during acute or convalescent COVID-19. T cells, B-cell-depleted T cells, or PBMCs supplied cDNA or gDNA.

Of note for this clone: Other DNA sequences in the sample encode the same CDR3.

The CDR3 has 13 amino acids. Trimming took off 0 bases at V and 7 bases at J, with 7 bases between the two ends. Germline V CDR1 and CDR2: MNHNS, SASEGT. This table comes from immunoSEQ multiplex PCR, and its TCRdb copy is limited to in-frame clones, with some not included. The sample includes approximately 90,000 clones, more than 65% seen only once; the top ten take about 11%. The TCR was taken from a man between 65 and 85 years old with acute or convalescent COVID-19. The gene calls are TRBV6-1 and TRBJ1-5, with D tentatively TRBD1 (5 bases). Sequenced material: peripheral blood. CDR3: CASSEAQGQPQHF. CDR3 DNA sequence: TGTGCCAGCAGTGAAGCGCAGGGACAGCCCCAGCATTTT.